This entry lists 8 T cell receptor beta chains sequenced from one sample in a study of blood T cell repertoires in COVID-19. Clones were read by immunoSEQ multiplex PCR, and TCRdb kept only the in-frame ones, dropping some. The table shows about 200,000 clones, with around 83% occurring only once. Input material: peripheral blood. These receptors were collected from a woman in her 50s with COVID-19, enrolled during active disease.

The V call is TRBV4-1, the J call TRBJ1-2, with 11 positions matching TRBD1. CDR3 length equals 15 residues. CDR1 and CDR2 (germline): MGHRA, YSYEKL. The V segment lost 1 base and the J segment 3 bases; nucleotides outside the gene matches: 1. In DNA, the CDR3 is TGCGCCAGCAGCCAAGTGGGACAGGGGGACTATGGCTACACCTTC. Its translation: CASSQVGQGDYGYTF.

About this clone: The sample holds other DNA sequences that translate to the same CDR3. The chain combines TRBV5-4 with TRBJ1-6, with TRBD1 identical over 9 bases. CDR3 length: 14 residues. CDR1 is SGHNT, CDR2 YYREEE, per germline (reference sequence). The trim removed 4 bases at V and 8 bases at J, leaving 4 bases unmatched. The CDR3 sequence is CASSPDRGHSPLHF. The CDR3 DNA sequence: TGTGCCAGCAGCCCGGACAGGGGTCATTCACCCCTCCACTTT.

The chain employs TRBV10-1 and TRBJ2-1; TRBD1 matches 9 bases. V was pared by 4 bases and J by 8 bases, with 9 bases of the junction left unmatched. The CDR3 sequence is 15 residues long. Germline values: CDR1 WNHNN, CDR2 SYGVQD (reference sequence). The CDR3: CASSGHRGQVDEQFF. Here the CDR3 DNA reads TGCGCCAGCAGTGGCCACAGGGGGCAAGTAGATGAGCAGTTCTTC.

This rearrangement joins TRBV6-1 to TRBJ1-3; no definite D call. Germline V gives CDR1 MNHNS, CDR2 SASEGT. This CDR3 has 17 amino acids. V lost 0 bases and J lost 2, with 14 bases in between. The CDR3, as DNA: TGTGCCAGCAGTGAAGCGCGGGGAGGAGTTACTGGAAACACCATATATTTT. Amino acids: CASSEARGGVTGNTIYF.

This sequence joins TRBV15 and TRBJ1-4; D might be TRBD1 (6 bases). Germline loops: CDR1 LNHNV, CDR2 YYDKDF (reference sequence). The CDR3 sequence is 16 residues long. Trimming shortened V by 0 bases and J by 6 bases, and 14 bases separated the two germline ends. The CDR3 sequence is CATSRDRGGGYEKLFF. In DNA form, the CDR3 reads TGTGCCACCAGCAGAGATAGGGGGGGCGGGTATGAAAAACTGTTTTTT.

The J gene is TRBJ2-1, the V gene TRBV3-1 (or the pseudogene TRBV3-2); 10 nucleotides line up with TRBD2. CDR3 length: 17 amino acids. The junction had 8 bases not matched to a gene; V was cut back by 2 bases and J by 4 bases. Looked up from germline, CDR1 is LGHDT and CDR2 is YNNKEL (reference sequence). CDR3 in DNA: TGTGCCAGCAGCCAATCCCGTAGCGGGGGGCGATACAATGAGCAGTTCTTC. It codes for CASSQSRSGGRYNEQFF.

This rearrangement joins TRBV28 to TRBJ2-3, with TRBD1 matching over 8 bases. Germline values: CDR1 MDHEN, CDR2 SYDVKM. The CDR3 is 15 residues long. Unmatched junction bases numbered 9, after V lost 5 bases and J lost 5 bases. DNA of the CDR3: TGTGCCAGCAGTAATGGACAGGGTGCGTTAGATACGCAGTATTTT. Amino acids: CASSNGQGALDTQYF.

The CDR3 loop reads CASSADTHTEAFF. Here the CDR3 DNA reads TGCGCCAGCAGCGCCGACACCCACACTGAAGCTTTCTTT. The chain recombines TRBV5-1 with TRBJ1-1, with D unresolved. The CDR3 has 13 amino acids. The V gene lost 4 bases and the J gene lost 3 bases, with 10 bases spanning the gap. Per the germline V gene, CDR1 is SGHRS and CDR2 is YFSETQ.